This TCR beta chain was retrieved from a study of CD8 T cells in ankylosing spondylitis. General study findings and limits: Disease-linked clones proved CD8+ and comparatively uncommon in peripheral blood. Within ankylosing spondylitis blood, a TCR beta motif made up of roughly eight highly homologous variants appeared to be characteristic.

A remark on this clonotype: Its antigen is unidentified.

Each TCR beta library was made by quantitative 5'-RACE that incorporated molecular barcodes. TCRdb re-analysed the 5' RACE reads in MiXCR, keeping a single row per CDR3 protein. The sample lists around 770,000 distinct CDR3 sequences, 19% occurring once. Trimming took 2 bases from V and 4 from J; bases not matched to a gene: 10. Germline CDR1 reads SGHRS; CDR2 reads YFSETQ. The CDR3 extends over 17 amino acids. The material sequenced was blood, either unsorted or a sorted T cell fraction (not recorded which). The receptor's source is a male donor with ankylosing spondylitis. The chain couples TRBV5-1 to TRBJ2-5; 11 bases match TRBD2. Here the CDR3 reads CASSLTPLAGEGETQYF. The CDR3 DNA follows: TGCGCCAGCAGCTTAACTCCACTAGCGGGAGAGGGAGAGACCCAGTACTTC.